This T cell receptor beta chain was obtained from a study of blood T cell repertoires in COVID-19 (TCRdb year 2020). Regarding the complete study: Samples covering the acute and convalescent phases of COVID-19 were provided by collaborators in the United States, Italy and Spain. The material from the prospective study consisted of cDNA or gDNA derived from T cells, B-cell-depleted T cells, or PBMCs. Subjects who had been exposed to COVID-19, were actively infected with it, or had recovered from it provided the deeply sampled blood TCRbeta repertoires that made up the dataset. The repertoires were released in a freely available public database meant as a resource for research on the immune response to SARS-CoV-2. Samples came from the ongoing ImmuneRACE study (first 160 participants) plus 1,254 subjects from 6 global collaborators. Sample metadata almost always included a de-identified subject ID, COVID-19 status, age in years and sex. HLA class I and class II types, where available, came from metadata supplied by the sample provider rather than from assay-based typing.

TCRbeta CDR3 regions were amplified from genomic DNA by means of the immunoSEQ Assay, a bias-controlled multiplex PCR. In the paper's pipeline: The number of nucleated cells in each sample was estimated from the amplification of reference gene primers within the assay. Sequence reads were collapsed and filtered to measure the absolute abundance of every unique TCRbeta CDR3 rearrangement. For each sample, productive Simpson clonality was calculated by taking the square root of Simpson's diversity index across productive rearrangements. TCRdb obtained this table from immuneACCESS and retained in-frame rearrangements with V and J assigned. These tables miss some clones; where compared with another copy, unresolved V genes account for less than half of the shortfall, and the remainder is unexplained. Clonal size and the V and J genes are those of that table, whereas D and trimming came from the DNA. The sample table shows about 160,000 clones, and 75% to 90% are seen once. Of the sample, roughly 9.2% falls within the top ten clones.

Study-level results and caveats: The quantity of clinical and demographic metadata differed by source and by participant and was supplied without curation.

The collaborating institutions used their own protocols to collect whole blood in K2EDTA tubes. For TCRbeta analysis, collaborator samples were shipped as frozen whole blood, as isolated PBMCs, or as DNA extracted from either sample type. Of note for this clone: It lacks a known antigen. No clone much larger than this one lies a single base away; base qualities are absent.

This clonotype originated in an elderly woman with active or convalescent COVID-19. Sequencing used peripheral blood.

The sequence in DNA is TGCGCCAGCAGCTTAGAGGGCTCCTACAATGAGCAGTTCTTC. Translation gives CASSLEGSYNEQFF. The V and J segments used are TRBV5-1 and TRBJ2-1; the D gene is possibly TRBD2, with 5 bases matching. The germline V gene provides CDR1 SGHRS and CDR2 YFSETQ. The CDR3 has 14 amino acids, counting the end cysteine and phenylalanine. Solely the CDR3 DNA is kept, with 42 bases framed from the first base. At the junction V is shortened by 2 bases and J by 0 bases, with 6 bases in between.